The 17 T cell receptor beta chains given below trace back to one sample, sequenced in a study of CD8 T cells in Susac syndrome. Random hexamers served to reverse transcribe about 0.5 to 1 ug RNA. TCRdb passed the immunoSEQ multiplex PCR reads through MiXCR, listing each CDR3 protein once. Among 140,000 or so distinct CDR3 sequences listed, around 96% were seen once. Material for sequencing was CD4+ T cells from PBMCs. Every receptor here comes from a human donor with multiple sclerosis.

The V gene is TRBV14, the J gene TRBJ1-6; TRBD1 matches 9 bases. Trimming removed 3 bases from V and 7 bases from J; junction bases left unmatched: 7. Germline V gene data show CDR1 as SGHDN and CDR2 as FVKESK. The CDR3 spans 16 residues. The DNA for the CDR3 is TGTGCCAGCAGCCAGACAGGGGGGATCTTCAATTCACCCCTCCACTTT. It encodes CASSQTGGIFNSPLHF.

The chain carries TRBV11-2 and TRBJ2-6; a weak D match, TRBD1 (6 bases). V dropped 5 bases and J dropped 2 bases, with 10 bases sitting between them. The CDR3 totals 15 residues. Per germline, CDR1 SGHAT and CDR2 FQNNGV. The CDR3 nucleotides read TGTGCCAGCAGCCCCCACAGGGCTGGGGCCAACGTCCTGACTTTC. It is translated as CASSPHRAGANVLTF. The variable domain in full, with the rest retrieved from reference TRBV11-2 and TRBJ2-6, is EAGVAQSPRYKIIEKRQSVAFWCNPISGHATLYWYQQILGQGPKLLIQFQNNGVVDDSQLPKDRFSAERLKGVDSTLKIQPAKLEDSAVYLCASSPHRAGANVLTFGAGSRLTVL.

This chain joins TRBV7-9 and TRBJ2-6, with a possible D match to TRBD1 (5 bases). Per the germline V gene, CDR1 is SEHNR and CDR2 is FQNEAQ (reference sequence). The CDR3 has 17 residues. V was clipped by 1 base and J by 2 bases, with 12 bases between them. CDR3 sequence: CASSLGQSGTGANVLTF. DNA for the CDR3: TGTGCCAGCAGCTTAGGACAGTCAGGGACTGGGGCCAACGTCCTGACTTTC.

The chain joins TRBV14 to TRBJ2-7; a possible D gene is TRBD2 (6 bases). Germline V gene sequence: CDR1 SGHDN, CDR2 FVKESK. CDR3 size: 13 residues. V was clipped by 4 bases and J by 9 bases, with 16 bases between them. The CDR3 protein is CASSPQISGRQYF. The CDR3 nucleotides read TGTGCCAGCAGCCCGCAGATAAGCGGGCGGCAGTACTTC.

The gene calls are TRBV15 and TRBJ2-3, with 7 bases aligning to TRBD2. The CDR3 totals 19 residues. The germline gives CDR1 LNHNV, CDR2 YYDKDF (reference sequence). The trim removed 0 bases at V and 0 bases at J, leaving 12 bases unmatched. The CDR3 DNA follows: TGTGCCACCAGCAGAGAGGCTGTCGGGGGGTATACTAGCACAGATACGCAGTATTTT. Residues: CATSREAVGGYTSTDTQYF.

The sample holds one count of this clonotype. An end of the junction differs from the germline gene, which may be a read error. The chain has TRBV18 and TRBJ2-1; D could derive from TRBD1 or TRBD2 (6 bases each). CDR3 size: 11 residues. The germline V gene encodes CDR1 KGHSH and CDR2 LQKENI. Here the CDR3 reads CASSPGLGGIF. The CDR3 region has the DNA TGTGCCAGCTCACCAGGCCTAGGGGGGATCTTC.

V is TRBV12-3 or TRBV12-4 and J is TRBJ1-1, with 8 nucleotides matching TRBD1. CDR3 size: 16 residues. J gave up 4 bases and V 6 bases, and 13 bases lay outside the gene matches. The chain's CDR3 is CASRQGQAGFGTEAFF. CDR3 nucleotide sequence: TGTGCCAGCAGGCAGGGACAGGCGGGTTTCGGCACTGAAGCTTTCTTT.

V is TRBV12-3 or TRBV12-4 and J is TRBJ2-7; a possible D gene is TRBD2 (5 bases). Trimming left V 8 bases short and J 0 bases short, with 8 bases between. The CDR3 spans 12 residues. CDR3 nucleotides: TGTGCCAGCGCGGGCGACTCCTACGAGCAGTACTTC. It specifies CASAGDSYEQYF.

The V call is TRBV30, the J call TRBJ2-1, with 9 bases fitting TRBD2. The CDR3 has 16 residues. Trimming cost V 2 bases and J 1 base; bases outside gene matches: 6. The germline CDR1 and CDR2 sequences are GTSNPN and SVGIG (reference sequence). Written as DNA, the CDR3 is TGTGCCTGGAGTCTAGGGACTAGCAATTCCTACAATGAGCAGTTCTTC. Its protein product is CAWSLGTSNSYNEQFF.

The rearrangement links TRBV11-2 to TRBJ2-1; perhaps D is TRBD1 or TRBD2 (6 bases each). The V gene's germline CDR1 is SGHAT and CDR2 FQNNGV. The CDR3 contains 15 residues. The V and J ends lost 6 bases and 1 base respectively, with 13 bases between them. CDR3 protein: CASRPRGESYNEQFF. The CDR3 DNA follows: TGTGCCAGCAGGCCGAGGGGGGAATCCTACAATGAGCAGTTCTTC.

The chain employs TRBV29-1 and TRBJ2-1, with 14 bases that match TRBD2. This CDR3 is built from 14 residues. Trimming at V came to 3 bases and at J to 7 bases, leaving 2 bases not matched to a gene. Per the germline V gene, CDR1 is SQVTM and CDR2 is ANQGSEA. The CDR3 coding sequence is TGCAGCGTTGAGACTAGCGGGAGGGGGAATGAGCAGTTCTTC. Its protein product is CSVETSGRGNEQFF.

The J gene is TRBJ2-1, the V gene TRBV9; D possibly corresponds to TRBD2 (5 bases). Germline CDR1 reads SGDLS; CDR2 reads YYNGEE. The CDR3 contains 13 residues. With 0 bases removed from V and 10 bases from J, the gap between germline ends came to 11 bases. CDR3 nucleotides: TGTGCCAGCAGCGTAGCTATCTGGGAGGAGCAGTTCTTC. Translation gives CASSVAIWEEQFF.

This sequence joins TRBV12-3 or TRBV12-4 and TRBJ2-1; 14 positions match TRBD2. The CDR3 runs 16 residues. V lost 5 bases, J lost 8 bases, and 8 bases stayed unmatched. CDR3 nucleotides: TGTGCCAGCAGTCCCCGACTAGCGGGAGGGGGCGATGAGCAGTTCTTC. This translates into CASSPRLAGGGDEQFF.

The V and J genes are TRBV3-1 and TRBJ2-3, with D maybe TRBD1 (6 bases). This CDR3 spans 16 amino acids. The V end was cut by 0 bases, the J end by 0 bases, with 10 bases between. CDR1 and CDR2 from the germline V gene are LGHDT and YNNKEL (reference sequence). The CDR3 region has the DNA TGTGCCAGCAGCCAAGACGTAACAGGGAGCACAGATACGCAGTATTTT. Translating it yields CASSQDVTGSTDTQYF.

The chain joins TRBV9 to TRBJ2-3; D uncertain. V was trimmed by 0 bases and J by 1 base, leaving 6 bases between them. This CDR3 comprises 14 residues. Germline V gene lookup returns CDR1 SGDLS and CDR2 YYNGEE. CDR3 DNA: TGTGCCAGCAGCGTAGTATGGGGCACAGATACGCAGTATTTT. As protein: CASSVVWGTDTQYF.

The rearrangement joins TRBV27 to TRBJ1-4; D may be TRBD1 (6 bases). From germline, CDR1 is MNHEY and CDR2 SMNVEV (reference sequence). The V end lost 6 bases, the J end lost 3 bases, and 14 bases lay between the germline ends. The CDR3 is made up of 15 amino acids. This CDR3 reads CASRLQGTSNEKLFF. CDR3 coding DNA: TGTGCCAGCAGACTACAGGGAACGTCTAATGAAAAACTGTTTTTT.

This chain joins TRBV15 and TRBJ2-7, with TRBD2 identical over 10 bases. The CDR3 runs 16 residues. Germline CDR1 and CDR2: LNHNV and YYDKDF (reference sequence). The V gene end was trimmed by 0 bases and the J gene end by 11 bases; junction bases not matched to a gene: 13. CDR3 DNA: TGTGCCACCAGCAGAGATGCAGCGGGAGGGCCTGGGGTTGAGTACTTC. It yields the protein CATSRDAAGGPGVEYF.